Below, 23 T cell receptor beta chains from the same sample are listed, as sequenced in a study of blood T cell repertoires in COVID-19. Method: immunoSEQ multiplex PCR; TCRdb's copy keeps in-frame clones and lacks some. The sample has a few hundred thousand clones, roughly 87% seen once; the top ten hold under 3%. The sequencing input was PBMCs or T cells enriched from blood (not recorded which). These receptors all come from a woman in her 30s who had recovered from COVID-19.

The chain has TRBV7-8 and TRBJ1-4; tentative D call: TRBD1 (6 bases). V lost 5 bases to trimming and J lost 5 bases, with 15 bases between them. The V gene's germline CDR1 is SGHVS and CDR2 FQNEAQ. This CDR3 spans 15 amino acids. Here the CDR3 DNA reads TGTGCCAGCAGCCGCGGCCGTACAGGGAATGAAAAACTGTTTTTT. Translated: CASSRGRTGNEKLFF.

This clone showed up just once. The chain has TRBV27 and TRBJ2-1, with TRBD1 matching over 9 bases. Germline values: CDR1 MNHEY, CDR2 SMNVEV (reference sequence). The length of the CDR3 is 18 residues. V lost 5 bases and J lost 2; bases outside the gene matches: 13. DNA for the CDR3: TGTGCCAGCAGTCCCCGGGACAGGGTGGGGCCCGCCTACAATGAGCAGTTCTTC. Residues: CASSPRDRVGPAYNEQFF.

V gene TRBV7-2 combines with J gene TRBJ2-1; no clear D. V lost 1 base and J lost 0, with 7 bases in between. Germline assignment: CDR1 SGHTA and CDR2 FQGNSA. CDR3 length: 15 residues. Written as DNA, the CDR3 is TGTGCCAGCAGCTTAGAACAGAACTCCTACAATGAGCAGTTCTTC. Translation gives CASSLEQNSYNEQFF.

The chain is built from TRBV29-1 and TRBJ1-1, with D hard to call. V shed 6 bases and J shed 1 base, with 9 bases lying between them. The CDR3 totals 12 residues. The V gene's germline CDR1 is SQVTM and CDR2 ANQGSEA. This chain's CDR3 is CSVRSQNTEAFF. In nucleotides, the CDR3 is TGCAGCGTCAGATCACAGAACACTGAAGCTTTCTTT.

This clone was counted a single time. The chain uses TRBV30 and TRBJ1-3; a possible D gene is TRBD1 (6 bases). The germline gives CDR1 GTSNPN, CDR2 SVGIG (reference sequence). Trimming stripped 6 bases from V and 0 bases from J, with 18 bases between. CDR3 length equals 16 residues. The CDR3 sequence: CACRNRQDISGNTIYF. The CDR3 bases are TGTGCCTGCCGGAATAGACAGGACATCTCTGGAAACACCATATATTTT.

This sequence joins TRBV3-1 (or the pseudogene TRBV3-2) and TRBJ1-2, with TRBD1 identical over 9 bases. Germline trimming cut 3 bases from V and 7 bases from J; bases unmatched to any gene: 12. This CDR3 comprises 16 residues. CDR1 and CDR2 (germline): LGHDT, YNNKEL (reference sequence). The CDR3 protein is CASSQGTGRGSRGYTF. The CDR3 DNA reads TGTGCCAGCAGCCAGGGGACAGGGAGAGGGTCCCGTGGCTACACCTTC.

About this clone: One end of the junction is discordant with germline, which a read error may explain. The genes are TRBV30 and TRBJ1-2, with a weak D call TRBD1 (5 bases). CDR1 GTSNPN and CDR2 SVGIG come from the germline V gene (reference sequence). This CDR3 is 13 amino acids long. Here the CDR3 reads CAWSVFGASGFTF. Here the CDR3 DNA reads TGTGCCTGGAGTGTATTTGGGGCCTCGGGCTTCACCTTC.

This rearrangement joins TRBV19 to TRBJ2-3, with D maybe TRBD1 (6 bases). V shed 3 bases and J shed 6 bases, with 28 bases lying between them. CDR1 LNHDA and CDR2 SQIVND come from the germline V gene (reference sequence). The CDR3 consists of 19 residues. This chain's CDR3 is CASSIGVLRSRDIGDTQYF. Here the CDR3 DNA reads TGTGCCAGTAGTATCGGCGTTTTGCGGAGCCGGGACATCGGGGATACGCAGTATTTT.

This chain connects TRBV18 to TRBJ1-5, with TRBD1 identical over 8 bases. The germline gives CDR1 KGHSH, CDR2 LQKENI. This CDR3 spans 15 amino acids. With V trimmed by 3 bases and J by 5 bases, 6 bases remained unmatched. CDR3 nucleotides: TGTGCCAGCTCACCGGCAGGGGGCCGGGATCAGCCCCAGCATTTT. Its protein product is CASSPAGGRDQPQHF.

This sequence joins TRBV27 and TRBJ1-5; D might be TRBD1 (6 bases). Per germline, CDR1 MNHEY and CDR2 SMNVEV (reference sequence). Between the trimmed V and J ends, which lost 4 bases and 2 bases, there was a span of 9 bases. CDR3 length: 14 residues. The CDR3 spells CASSWGQGNQPQHF. Written as DNA, the CDR3 is TGTGCCAGCAGTTGGGGACAAGGCAATCAGCCCCAGCATTTT.

V usage is TRBV19 and J usage is TRBJ2-1; 9 nucleotides line up with TRBD2. V trimming: 11 bases; J trimming: 0 bases; junction bases outside the gene matches: 8. CDR1 and CDR2 (germline): LNHDA, SQIVND (reference sequence). The CDR3 loop spans 15 amino acids. The CDR3: CAVSGSLSSYNEQFF. The CDR3 DNA reads as TGTGCCGTTAGCGGGAGCCTGAGCTCCTACAATGAGCAGTTCTTC.

V gene TRBV27 combines with J gene TRBJ1-5; no firm D call. This CDR3 is 15 amino acids long. The V and J ends lost 5 bases and 1 base respectively, with 12 bases between them. From germline, CDR1 is MNHEY and CDR2 SMNVEV (reference sequence). CDR3 DNA: TGTGCCAGCAGTCCTCCCTCGGGAAGCAATCAGCCCCAGCATTTT. As protein: CASSPPSGSNQPQHF.

This sequence joins TRBV7-2 and TRBJ1-1; TRBD1 matches at 12 bases. J was trimmed by 0 bases and V by 4 bases; bases with no gene match: 3. Per the germline V gene, CDR1 is SGHTA and CDR2 is FQGNSA. The CDR3 loop spans 16 amino acids. CDR3 sequence: CASSWGQGAMNTEAFF. The CDR3 DNA follows: TGTGCCAGCAGCTGGGGACAGGGGGCCATGAACACTGAAGCTTTCTTT.

V gene TRBV15 combines with J gene TRBJ2-1; D perhaps matches TRBD2 (6 bases). The CDR3 totals 17 residues. V was shortened by 1 base and J by 4 bases, with 17 bases between the two germline ends. Germline V CDR1 and CDR2: LNHNV, YYDKDF (reference sequence). The CDR3: CATSRGLGGETYNEQFF. CDR3 coding DNA: TGTGCCACCAGCAGAGGGTTAGGCGGGGAGACATACAATGAGCAGTTCTTC.

The chain recombines TRBV30 with TRBJ1-3, with TRBD1 matching 7 bases. The CDR3 sequence is 14 residues long. Losses at the gene ends were 4 bases for V and 0 bases for J; bases not matched to a gene: 3. Germline V gene lookup returns CDR1 GTSNPN and CDR2 SVGIG (reference sequence). The CDR3: CAWNRGSSGNTIYF. The CDR3 nucleotides are TGTGCCTGGAACAGGGGAAGCTCTGGAAACACCATATATTTT.

This clone was picked up one time. The chain couples TRBV27 to TRBJ1-2, with D perhaps TRBD1 (5 bases). Germline values: CDR1 MNHEY, CDR2 SMNVEV (reference sequence). The CDR3 is made up of 15 amino acids. V was cut by 6 bases and J by 4 bases, with 18 bases left in between. DNA for the CDR3: TGTGCCAGCAGGACCTCCTTTTCAGGGTTCTATGGCTACACCTTC. The encoded protein is CASRTSFSGFYGYTF.

The rearrangement joins TRBV28 to TRBJ2-7, with a possible D match to TRBD1 (5 bases). CDR1 is MDHEN, CDR2 SYDVKM, per germline. The germline V and J ends were trimmed by 6 bases and 3 bases, with 18 bases remaining between them. The CDR3 is 15 residues long. The CDR3 sequence: CASSPLPGRGYEQYF. CDR3 in DNA: TGTGCCAGCAGCCCCCTGCCAGGTAGGGGCTACGAGCAGTACTTC.

The chain uses TRBV30 and TRBJ1-1, with 7 bases matching TRBD1. The germline CDR1 and CDR2 sequences are GTSNPN and SVGIG (reference sequence). This CDR3 is built from 13 residues. Unmatched junction bases numbered 9, after V lost 4 bases and J lost 7 bases. CDR3 bases: TGTGCCTGGACGGCCCGAAACAGGGGTGAAGCTTTCTTT. It specifies CAWTARNRGEAFF.

The V gene is TRBV3-1 (or the pseudogene TRBV3-2), the J gene TRBJ1-1; weak D call: TRBD1 (5 bases). The germline V gene has CDR1 LGHDT and CDR2 YNNKEL (reference sequence). CDR3 length equals 15 residues. V lost 1 base and J lost 3, with 12 bases in between. DNA of the CDR3: TGTGCCAGCAGCCAAGTTCTCAGGGTTGACACTGAAGCTTTCTTT. Translation: CASSQVLRVDTEAFF.

The chain is built from TRBV7-9 and TRBJ1-1, with D tentatively TRBD1 (5 bases). The CDR3 sequence is 13 residues long. V was cut by 2 bases and J by 7 bases, with 11 bases left in between. Looked up from germline, CDR1 is SEHNR and CDR2 is FQNEAQ (reference sequence). The CDR3 spells CASSLRGTVEAFF. CDR3 sequence (DNA): TGTGCCAGCAGCTTAAGGGGAACAGTTGAAGCTTTCTTT.

In DNA, the CDR3 is TGCAGCGCCTCCCGGACTAGCGGGGTCTACGAGCAGTACTTC. Protein product: CSASRTSGVYEQYF. The V call is TRBV29-1, the J call TRBJ2-7, with TRBD2 identical over 12 bases. CDR3 length equals 14 residues. Germline CDR1 and CDR2: SQVTM and ANQGSEA. The V and J ends lost 7 bases and 3 bases, in that order; junction bases with no gene match: 7.

The J gene is TRBJ1-1, the V gene TRBV6-1; D not resolved. The V gene lost 3 bases and the J gene lost 8 bases, with 16 bases spanning the gap. The CDR3 loop spans 14 amino acids. CDR1 MNHNS and CDR2 SASEGT come from the germline V gene. CDR3 amino acids: CASSDSASGREAFF. CDR3 bases: TGTGCCAGCAGTGATTCTGCTTCCGGGAGGGAAGCTTTCTTT.

The chain links TRBV5-4 to TRBJ2-2, with 13 bases identical to TRBD2. In germline, CDR1 is SGHNT, CDR2 YYREEE (reference sequence). The CDR3 loop spans 19 amino acids. With V trimmed by 4 bases and J by 1 base, 10 bases remained unmatched. The chain's CDR3 is CASSQGLAGIGENTGELFF. The CDR3 DNA sequence: TGTGCCAGCAGCCAGGGACTAGCGGGGATAGGGGAGAACACCGGGGAGCTGTTTTTT. Variable domain in full (rest from reference TRBV5-4 and TRBJ2-2): ETGVTQSPTHLIKTRGQQVTLRCSSQSGHNTVSWYQQALGQGPQFIFQYYREEENGRGNFPPRFSGLQFPNYSSELNVNALELDDSALYLCASSQGLAGIGENTGELFFGEGSRLTVL.